These 11 T cell receptor beta chains share one sample of origin, sequenced in a study of blood T cells in healthy people across ages. The use of a sample-barcoded 5' primer and a J-beta primer mix characterized a second PCR of about 7 to 12 cycles. TCRdb called the 5' RACE reads again in MiXCR, with one record for every CDR3 protein. The sample contains some 1,500,000 distinct CDR3 sequences, 35% to 45% of which appear only once. Sequences were obtained from blood. The receptors stem from a woman under 30 in good health.

The V call is TRBV11-1, the J call TRBJ2-1, with a weak D call TRBD1 (6 bases). The J call may be incorrect, as the DNA end agrees better with TRBJ2-7. Germline-derived CDR1 and CDR2 are SGHAT and FQDESV (reference sequence). The CDR3 is 17 amino acids. CDR3 amino acids: CASSLALQGSSYNEQYF. The DNA of the CDR3 is TGTGCCAGCAGCTTAGCCCTCCAGGGGAGCTCCTACAATGAGCAGTACTTC.

This rearrangement joins TRBV20-1 to TRBJ2-3; 9 nucleotides match TRBD2. Per germline, CDR1 DFQATT and CDR2 SNEGSKA (reference sequence). CDR3 size: 18 residues. The ends lost 1 base at V and 2 bases at J; junction bases unmatched: 13. DNA for the CDR3: TGCAGTGCTAGAGTGGGTCGTCGGGGCGGGGGGGCCACAGATACGCAGTATTTT. Translated, it gives CSARVGRRGGGATDTQYF.

V gene TRBV12-3 or TRBV12-4 combines with J gene TRBJ2-5; D remains ambiguous. The V end lost 6 bases, the J end lost 0 bases, and 5 bases lay between the germline ends. The CDR3 has 12 residues. The CDR3 reads CASRPNQETQYF. CDR3 nucleotide sequence: TGTGCCAGCAGGCCGAACCAAGAGACCCAGTACTTC.

The table lists this clonotype with a few counts. The chain carries TRBV20-1 and TRBJ2-1, with D perhaps matching TRBD2 (6 bases). V was shortened by 6 bases and J by 0 bases, with 12 bases between the two germline ends. Germline CDR1 and CDR2: DFQATT and SNEGSKA (reference sequence). The CDR3 is 14 residues long. CDR3 region: CSALGDSSYNEQFF. CDR3 nucleotides: TGCAGTGCCCTCGGGGACTCCTCCTACAATGAGCAGTTCTTC.

This clonotype was picked up a small number of times. This chain joins TRBV28 and TRBJ1-5, with a possible D match to TRBD1 (6 bases). The CDR3 is 19 residues long. Per the germline V gene, CDR1 is MDHEN and CDR2 is SYDVKM. V lost 6 bases, J lost 4 bases, and 28 bases lay in between. The DNA for the CDR3 is TGTGCCAGCAGCCAAGTAATTTATAGTAGACAGGACCATAATCAGCCCCAGCATTTT. It translates to CASSQVIYSRQDHNQPQHF.

This clonotype was counted between two and nine times. The chain is built from TRBV7-9 and TRBJ1-4; 7 nucleotides agree with TRBD1. J lost 4 bases, V lost 4 bases, and 3 bases had no gene match. The CDR3 is 14 amino acids. Looked up from germline, CDR1 is SEHNR and CDR2 is FQNEAQ (reference sequence). CDR3 region: CASSSGQLNEKLFF. Written as DNA, the CDR3 is TGTGCCAGCAGCTCGGGACAGCTTAATGAAAAACTGTTTTTT.

The chain is built from TRBV27 and TRBJ2-7; D is ambiguous. This CDR3 is built from 15 residues. The V gene lost 4 bases and the J gene lost 7 bases, with 20 bases spanning the gap. Germline CDR1 and CDR2: MNHEY and SMNVEV (reference sequence). The DNA of the CDR3 is TGTGCCAGCAGTTACGGAGTCCTCGGCTACAATGAGCAGTACTTC. Amino acid sequence: CASSYGVLGYNEQYF.

This clonotype has a handful of counts. This sequence joins TRBV25-1 and TRBJ2-1; 9 positions match TRBD1. The CDR3 sequence is 14 residues long. Germline loops: CDR1 MGHDK, CDR2 SYGVNS. Germline trimming cut 7 bases from V and 1 base from J; bases unmatched to any gene: 2. CDR3 in DNA: TGTGCCAGCATGGGACAGGGTTCCTACAATGAGCAGTTCTTC. Residues: CASMGQGSYNEQFF.

The chain recombines TRBV9 with TRBJ2-7; D might be TRBD2 (5 bases). This CDR3 comprises 13 residues. In germline, CDR1 is SGDLS, CDR2 YYNGEE. The V gene lost 0 bases and the J gene lost 2 bases, with 6 bases spanning the gap. The CDR3 here is CASSVAGTYEQYF. The CDR3 DNA follows: TGTGCCAGCAGCGTAGCGGGGACCTACGAGCAGTACTTC.

The chain links TRBV6-2 or TRBV6-3 to TRBJ2-1, with 9 bases identical to TRBD2. J gave up 4 bases and V 7 bases, and 8 bases lay outside the gene matches. The germline V gene encodes CDR1 MNHEY and CDR2 SVGEGT. The CDR3 is 15 amino acids. Here the CDR3 DNA reads TGTGCCAGCACCATTAGCGGGGGAGGGTACAATGAGCAGTTCTTC. Encoded protein: CASTISGGGYNEQFF.

This chain uses TRBV5-1 with TRBJ2-3; 7 bases map to TRBD2. V gave up 5 bases and J gave up 8 bases; unmatched junction bases: 8. The V gene's germline CDR1 is SGHRS and CDR2 YFSETQ. The CDR3 sequence is 13 residues long. CDR3 nucleotide sequence: TGCGCCAGCAGTAAGGAGCCGGGGGGTACGCAGTATTTT. Its translation is CASSKEPGGTQYF.